These 2 T cell receptor beta chains were all obtained from the same sample, sequenced in a study of T cell repertoires in cytomegalovirus infection. These TCRs' antigens remain unknown. TCRdb redid the calling of the reads with MiXCR, one entry per CDR3 protein. This sample yields approximately 120,000 distinct CDR3 sequences, of which roughly 32% are seen a single time; around three fifths belongs to the top ten. The sample was CD8+ T cells from cultured PBMCs, taken from culture after CMV antigen stimulation. The receptors stem from a human donor in good health (CMV status not recorded). Some clones in this sample may be carry-over from other donors' samples.

This clonotype was seen a few times. The CDR3 DNA reads TGTGCCAGCAGTCTTACTACCGGGAATCAGCCCCAGCATTTT. Protein sequence: CASSLTTGNQPQHF. The V and J genes are TRBV12-3 or TRBV12-4 and TRBJ1-5; D gene unclear. The CDR3 is made up of 14 amino acids. The germline V and J ends were trimmed by 5 bases and 4 bases, with 12 bases remaining between them.

This chain connects TRBV2 to TRBJ2-7, with TRBD2 identical over 7 bases. Germline values: CDR1 SNHLY, CDR2 FYNNEI. CDR3 length: 13 amino acids. The trim removed 11 bases at V and 6 bases at J, leaving 13 bases unmatched. The CDR3 sequence: CASSGGGPSEQYF. In DNA form, the CDR3 reads TGTGCCTCCTCCGGCGGGGGACCAAGCGAGCAGTACTTC.